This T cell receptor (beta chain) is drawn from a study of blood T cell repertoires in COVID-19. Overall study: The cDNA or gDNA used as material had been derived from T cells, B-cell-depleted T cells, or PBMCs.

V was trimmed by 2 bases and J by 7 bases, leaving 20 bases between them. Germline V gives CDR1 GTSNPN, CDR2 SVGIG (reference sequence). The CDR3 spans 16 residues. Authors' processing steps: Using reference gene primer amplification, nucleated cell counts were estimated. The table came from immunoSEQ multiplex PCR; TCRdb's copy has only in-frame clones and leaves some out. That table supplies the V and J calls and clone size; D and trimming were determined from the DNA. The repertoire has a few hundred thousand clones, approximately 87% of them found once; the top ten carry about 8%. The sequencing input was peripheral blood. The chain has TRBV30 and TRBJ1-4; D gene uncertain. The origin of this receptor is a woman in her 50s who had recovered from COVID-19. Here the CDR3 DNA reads TGTGCCTGGAGTAGCGGGCCCTCCTCGGGGATTGAAAAACTGTTTTTT. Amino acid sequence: CAWSSGPSSGIEKLFF.